This TCR beta chain was identified during a study of OX40 agonist ivuxolimab in advanced cancers. Study findings and constraints: Clonal expansion from baseline to week 6 occurred in both CD4+ and CD8+ T cells.

V was pared by 0 bases and J by 5 bases, with 14 bases between. CDR1 and CDR2 from the germline V gene are SGHTS and YDEGEE. The CDR3 sequence is 15 residues long. Measured with immunoSEQ multiplex PCR; TCRdb has only the in-frame clones, and not every one. The table lists under 85,000 clones, roughly 81% of them singletons, with 5% in the top ten. This clone was seen just once. Its specificity is unknown. The sample consisted of CD4+ or CD8+ T cells sorted from blood, taken in a trial of the OX40 agonist ivuxolimab. This clonotype originated in an adult with an advanced solid tumor such as melanoma, head and neck, liver or kidney cancer. The genes are TRBV5-8 and TRBJ2-5; the D gene is possibly TRBD1 (5 bases). The CDR3 DNA sequence: TGTGCCAGCAGCTTGGCCTCAGGGTTGGGGGAGACCCAGTACTTC. Protein product: CASSLASGLGETQYF.